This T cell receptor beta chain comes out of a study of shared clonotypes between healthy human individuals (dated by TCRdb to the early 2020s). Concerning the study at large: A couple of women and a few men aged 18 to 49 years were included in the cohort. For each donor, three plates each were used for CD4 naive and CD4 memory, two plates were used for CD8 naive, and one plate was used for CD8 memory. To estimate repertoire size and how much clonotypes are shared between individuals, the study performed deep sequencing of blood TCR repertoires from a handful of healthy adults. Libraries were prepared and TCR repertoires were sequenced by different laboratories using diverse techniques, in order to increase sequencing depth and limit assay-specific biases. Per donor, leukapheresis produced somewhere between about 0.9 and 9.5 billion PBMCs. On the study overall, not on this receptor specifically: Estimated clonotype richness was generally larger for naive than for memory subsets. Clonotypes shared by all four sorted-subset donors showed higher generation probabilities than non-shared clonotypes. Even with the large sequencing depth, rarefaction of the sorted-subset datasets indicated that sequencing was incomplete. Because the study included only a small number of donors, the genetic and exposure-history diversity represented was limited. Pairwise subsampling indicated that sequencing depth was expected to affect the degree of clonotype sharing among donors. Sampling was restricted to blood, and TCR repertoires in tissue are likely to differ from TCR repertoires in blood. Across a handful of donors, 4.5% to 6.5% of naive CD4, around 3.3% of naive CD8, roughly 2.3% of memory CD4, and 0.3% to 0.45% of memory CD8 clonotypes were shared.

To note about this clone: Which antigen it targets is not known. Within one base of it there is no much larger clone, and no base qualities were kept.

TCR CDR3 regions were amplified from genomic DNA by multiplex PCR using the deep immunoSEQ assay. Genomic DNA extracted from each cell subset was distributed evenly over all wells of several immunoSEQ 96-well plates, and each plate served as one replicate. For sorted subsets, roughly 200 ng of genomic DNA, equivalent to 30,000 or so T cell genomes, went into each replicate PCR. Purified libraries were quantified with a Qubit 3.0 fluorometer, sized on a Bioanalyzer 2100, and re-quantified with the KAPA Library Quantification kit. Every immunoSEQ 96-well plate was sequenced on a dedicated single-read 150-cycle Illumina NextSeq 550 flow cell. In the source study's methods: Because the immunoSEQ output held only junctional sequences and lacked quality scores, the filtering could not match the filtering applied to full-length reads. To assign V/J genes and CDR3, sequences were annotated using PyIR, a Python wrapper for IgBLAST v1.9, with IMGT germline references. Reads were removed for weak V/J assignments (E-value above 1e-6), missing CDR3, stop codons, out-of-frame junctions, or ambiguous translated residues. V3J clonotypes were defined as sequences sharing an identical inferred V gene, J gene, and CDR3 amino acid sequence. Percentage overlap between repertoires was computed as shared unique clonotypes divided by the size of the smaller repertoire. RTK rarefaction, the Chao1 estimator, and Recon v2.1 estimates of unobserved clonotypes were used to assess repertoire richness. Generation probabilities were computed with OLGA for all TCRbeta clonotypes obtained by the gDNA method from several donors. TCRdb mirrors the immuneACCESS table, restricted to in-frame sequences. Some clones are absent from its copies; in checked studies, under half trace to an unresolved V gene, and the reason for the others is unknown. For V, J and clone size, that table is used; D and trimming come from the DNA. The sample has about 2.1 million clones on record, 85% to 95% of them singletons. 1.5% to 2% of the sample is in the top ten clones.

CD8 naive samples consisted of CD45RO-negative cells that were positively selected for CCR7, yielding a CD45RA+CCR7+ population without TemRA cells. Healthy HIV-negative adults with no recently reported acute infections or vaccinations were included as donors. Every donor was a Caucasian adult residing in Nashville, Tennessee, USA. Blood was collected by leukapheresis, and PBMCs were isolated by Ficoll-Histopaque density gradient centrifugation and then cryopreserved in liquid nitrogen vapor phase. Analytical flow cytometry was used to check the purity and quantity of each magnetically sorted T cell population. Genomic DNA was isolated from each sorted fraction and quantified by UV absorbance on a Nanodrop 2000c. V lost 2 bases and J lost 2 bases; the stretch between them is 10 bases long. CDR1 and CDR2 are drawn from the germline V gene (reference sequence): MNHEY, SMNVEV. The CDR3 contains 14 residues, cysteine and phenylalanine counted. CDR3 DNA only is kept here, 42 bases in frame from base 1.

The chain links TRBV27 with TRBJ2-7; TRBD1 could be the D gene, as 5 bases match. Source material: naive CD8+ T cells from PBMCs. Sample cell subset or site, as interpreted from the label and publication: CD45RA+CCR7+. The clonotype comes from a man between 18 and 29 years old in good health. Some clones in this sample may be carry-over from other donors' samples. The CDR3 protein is CASSLTGITYEQYF. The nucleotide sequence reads TGTGCCAGCAGTTTAACAGGAATTACCTACGAGCAGTACTTC.